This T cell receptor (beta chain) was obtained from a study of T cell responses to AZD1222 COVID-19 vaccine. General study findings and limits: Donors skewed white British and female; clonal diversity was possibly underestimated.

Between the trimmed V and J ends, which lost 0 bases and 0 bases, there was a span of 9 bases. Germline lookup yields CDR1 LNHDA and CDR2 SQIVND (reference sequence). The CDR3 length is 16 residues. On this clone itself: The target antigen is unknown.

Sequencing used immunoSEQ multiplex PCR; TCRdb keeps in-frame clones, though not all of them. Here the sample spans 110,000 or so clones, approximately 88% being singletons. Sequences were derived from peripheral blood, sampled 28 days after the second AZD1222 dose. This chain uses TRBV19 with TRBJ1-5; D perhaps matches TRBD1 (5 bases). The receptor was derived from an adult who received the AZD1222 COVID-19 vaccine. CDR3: CASSIERQYSNQPQHF. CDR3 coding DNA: TGTGCCAGTAGTATAGAACGACAGTATAGCAATCAGCCCCAGCATTTT.